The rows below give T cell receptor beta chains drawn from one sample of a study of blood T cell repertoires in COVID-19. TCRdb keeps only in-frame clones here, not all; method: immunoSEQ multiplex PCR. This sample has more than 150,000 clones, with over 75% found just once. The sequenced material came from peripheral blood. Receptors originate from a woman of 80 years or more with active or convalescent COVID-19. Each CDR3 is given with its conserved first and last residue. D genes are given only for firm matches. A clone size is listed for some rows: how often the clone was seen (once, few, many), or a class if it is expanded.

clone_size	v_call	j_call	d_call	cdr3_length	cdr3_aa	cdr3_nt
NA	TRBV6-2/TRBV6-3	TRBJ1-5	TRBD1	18	CASSYPGQGSIGNQPQHF	TGTGCCAGCAGTTACCCCGGACAGGGGTCTATCGGTAATCAGCCCCAGCATTTT
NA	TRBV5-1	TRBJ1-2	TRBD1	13	CASSGGTGEGYTF	TGCGCCAGCAGCGGAGGGACAGGGGAGGGCTACACCTTC
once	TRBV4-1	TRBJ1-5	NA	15	CASSQDQYSNQPQHF	TGCGCCAGCAGCCAAGATCAGTATAGCAATCAGCCCCAGCATTTT
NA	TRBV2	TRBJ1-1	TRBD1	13	CASSTGANTEAFF	TGTGCCAGCAGTACAGGGGCGAACACTGAAGCTTTCTTT
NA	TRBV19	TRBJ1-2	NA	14	CASTQRTGDSGYTF	TGTGCCAGTACCCAGCGGACGGGAGATTCTGGCTACACCTTC
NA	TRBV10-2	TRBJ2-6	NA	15	CASMRSPSGANVLTF	TGCGCCAGCATGAGGTCCCCCTCTGGGGCCAACGTCCTGACTTTC
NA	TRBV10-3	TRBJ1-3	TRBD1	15	CAISTDRGPGNTIYF	TGTGCCATCAGTACAGACAGGGGTCCAGGAAACACCATATATTTT
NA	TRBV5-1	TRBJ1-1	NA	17	CASSLARGLRLNTEAFF	TGCGCCAGCAGCTTGGCCAGGGGCCTGCGATTGAACACTGAAGCTTTCTTT
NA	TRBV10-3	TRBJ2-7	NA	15	CAISESAQASYEQYF	TGTGCCATCAGTGAGTCGGCGCAGGCCTCCTACGAGCAGTACTTC
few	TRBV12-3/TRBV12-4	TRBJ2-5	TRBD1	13	CASSPRQGLAQYF	TGTGCCAGCAGTCCGAGACAGGGTCTGGCCCAGTACTTC
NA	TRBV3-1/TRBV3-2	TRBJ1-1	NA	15	CASSQSGSLNTEAFF	TGTGCCAGCAGCCAATCGGGTTCTCTGAACACTGAAGCTTTCTTT
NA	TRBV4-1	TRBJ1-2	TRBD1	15	CASSQTFGQAGGYTF	TGCGCCAGCAGCCAAACCTTCGGACAGGCTGGCGGCTACACCTTC
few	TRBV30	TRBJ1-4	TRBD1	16	CAWSGFSGGREEKLFF	TGTGCCTGGAGTGGATTTTCAGGGGGCCGGGAGGAAAAACTGTTTTTT
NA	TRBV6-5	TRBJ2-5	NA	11	CASSLQETQYF	TGTGCCAGCAGCCTCCAAGAGACCCAGTACTTC
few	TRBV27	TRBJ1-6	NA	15	CASSLQTAYNSPLHF	TGTGCCAGCAGTTTGCAGACAGCTTATAATTCACCCCTCCACTTT
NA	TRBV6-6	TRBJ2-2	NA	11	CASSFLAELFF	TGTGCCAGCAGTTTCCTAGCGGAGCTGTTTTTT
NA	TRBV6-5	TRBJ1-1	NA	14	CASSYSGGNTEAFF	TGTGCCAGCAGTTACTCGGGGGGAAACACTGAAGCTTTCTTT
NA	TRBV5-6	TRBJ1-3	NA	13	CASSLSSVNTIYF	TGTGCCAGCAGCTTGAGCTCGGTGAACACCATATATTTT
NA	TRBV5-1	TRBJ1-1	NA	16	CASSARGGGSSTEAFF	TGCGCCAGCAGTGCTAGGGGGGGAGGGTCCTCCACTGAAGCTTTCTTT
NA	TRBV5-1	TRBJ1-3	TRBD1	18	CASSLDGTGAVSGNTIYF	TGCGCCAGCAGCTTGGATGGGACAGGGGCTGTGTCTGGAAACACCATATATTTT
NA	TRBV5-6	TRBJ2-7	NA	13	CASSLGQSYEQYF	TGTGCCAGCAGCCTCGGACAGTCCTACGAGCAGTACTTC
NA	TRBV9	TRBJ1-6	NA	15	CASSVEPTYNSPLHF	TGTGCCAGCAGCGTAGAACCAACATATAATTCACCCCTCCACTTT
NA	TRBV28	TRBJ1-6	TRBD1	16	CASSPNLGQGNSPLHF	TGTGCCAGCAGTCCTAACCTCGGACAGGGGAATTCACCCCTCCACTTT
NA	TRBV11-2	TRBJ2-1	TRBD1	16	CASSSSPQGALAEQFF	TGTGCCAGCAGCTCATCACCACAGGGGGCTTTAGCTGAGCAGTTCTTC
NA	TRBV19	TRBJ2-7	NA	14	CASSMSGNYYEQYF	TGTGCCAGTAGTATGTCAGGGAACTACTACGAGCAGTACTTC
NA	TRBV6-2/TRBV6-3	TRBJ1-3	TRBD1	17	CASSSAGQIYSGNTIYF	TGTGCCAGCAGTTCCGCGGGACAGATATACTCTGGAAACACCATATATTTT
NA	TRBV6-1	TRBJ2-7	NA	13	CASSEEGGRVQYF	TGTGCCAGCAGTGAGGAGGGTGGAAGGGTGCAGTACTTC
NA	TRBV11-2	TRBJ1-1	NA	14	CASSFAQGNTEAFF	TGTGCCAGCAGCTTCGCACAGGGTAACACTGAAGCTTTCTTT
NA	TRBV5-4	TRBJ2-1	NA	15	CASSLGGGIYNEQFF	TGTGCCAGCAGCTTGGGGGGCGGGATTTACAATGAGCAGTTCTTC
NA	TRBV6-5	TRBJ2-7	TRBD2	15	CASFSGGQGSYEQYF	TGTGCCAGCTTTAGCGGGGGGCAGGGCTCCTACGAGCAGTACTTC
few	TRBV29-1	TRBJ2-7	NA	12	CSIRDTSYEQYF	TGCAGCATCAGGGACACTAGCTACGAGCAGTACTTC
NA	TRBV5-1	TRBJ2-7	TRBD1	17	CASSLVFGMDRAYEQYF	TGCGCCAGCAGCTTGGTTTTCGGCATGGACAGGGCCTACGAGCAGTACTTC
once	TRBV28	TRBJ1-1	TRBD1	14	CAIKEQGAMEQAFF	TGTGCCATCAAAGAACAGGGGGCAATGGAGCAAGCTTTCTTT
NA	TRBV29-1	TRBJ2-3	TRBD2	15	CSVSPASGGTDTQYF	TGCAGCGTTTCCCCGGCTAGCGGGGGTACAGATACGCAGTATTTT
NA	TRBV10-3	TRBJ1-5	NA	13	CAISEHYNQPQHF	TGTGCCATCAGTGAACACTACAATCAGCCCCAGCATTTT
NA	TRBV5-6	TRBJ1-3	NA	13	CASRSGRLDRLVF	TGTGCCAGCAGGTCCGGTCGGCTGGACAGACTGGTATTT
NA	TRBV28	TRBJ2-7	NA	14	CASLQGMSSYEQYF	TGTGCCAGCCTTCAGGGGATGAGCTCCTACGAGCAGTACTTC
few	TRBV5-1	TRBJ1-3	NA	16	CASSPGTDSLGNTIYF	TGCGCCAGCAGCCCGGGAACAGACTCTCTGGGAAACACCATATATTTT
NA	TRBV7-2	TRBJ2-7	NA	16	CASSLDPTGPSTKQYF	TGTGCCAGCAGCTTGGACCCGACAGGACCCTCTACGAAGCAGTACTTC
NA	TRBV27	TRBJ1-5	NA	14	CASSLGRGYQPQHF	TGTGCCAGCAGTTTAGGCAGGGGTTATCAGCCCCAGCATTTT
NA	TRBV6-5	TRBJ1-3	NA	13	CASHRADQNTIYF	TGTGCCAGCCACAGGGCAGACCAAAACACCATATATTTT
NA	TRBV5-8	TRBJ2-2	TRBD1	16	CASRKDRGRNTGELFF	TGTGCCAGCAGGAAAGACAGGGGAAGGAACACCGGGGAGCTGTTTTTT
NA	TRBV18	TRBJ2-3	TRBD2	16	CASSPGLAGGLDTQYF	TGTGCCAGCTCACCAGGACTAGCGGGGGGGCTAGATACGCAGTATTTT
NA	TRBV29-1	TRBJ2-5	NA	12	CSVEKQGETQYF	TGCAGCGTTGAAAAGCAGGGAGAGACCCAGTACTTC
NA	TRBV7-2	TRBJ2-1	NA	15	CASSLGGGAYNEQFF	TGTGCCAGCAGCCTAGGGGGAGGGGCTTACAATGAGCAGTTCTTC